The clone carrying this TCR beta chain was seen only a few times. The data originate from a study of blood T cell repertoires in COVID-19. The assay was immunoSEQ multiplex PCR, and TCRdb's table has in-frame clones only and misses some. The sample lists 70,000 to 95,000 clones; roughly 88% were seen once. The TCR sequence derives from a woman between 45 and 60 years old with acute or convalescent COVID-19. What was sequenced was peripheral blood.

CDR3 nucleotide sequence: TGTGCCAGTCGAAAGACAGGCAAGGATACGCAGTATTTT. This sequence encodes CASRKTGKDTQYF. The chain recombines TRBV6-5 with TRBJ2-3; D may be TRBD1 (6 bases). Germline V gene sequence: CDR1 MNHEY, CDR2 SVGAGI. This CDR3 is built from 13 residues. Deletions cut 9 bases from V and 6 bases from J, with 16 bases between.